The TCR beta chain described here comes from a study of blood T cells in healthy people across ages. This clonotype was counted at least ten times. There were healthy Caucasian individuals from Russia, aged 6 to 90, serving as donors. The second PCR ran roughly 6 to 12 cycles with a sample-barcoded 5' primer and J-beta primers. A template-switch adaptor with 12 random nucleotides tagged each cDNA molecule. One entry per CDR3 protein, called by TCRdb with MiXCR from the 5' RACE reads. The sample includes about 840,000 distinct CDR3 sequences, 25% to 30% of them seen just once. CDR3 size: 15 residues. CDR1 and CDR2 from the germline V gene are SGHTA and FQGNSA. The ends lost 5 bases at V and 0 bases at J; junction bases unmatched: 3. The sample also formed part of further work on T cells of mothers and their children. According to that study: In each mother, TCR beta CDR3 reads exceeded 10 million; in each child, they numbered approximately 3 million. Slightly higher but non-significant overlap marked related mother-child pairs versus unrelated pairs.

Sequenced: blood. The clonotype originates from a woman aged 40 to 50 in good health. The chain joins TRBV7-2 to TRBJ2-1; 8 nucleotides align to TRBD2. The CDR3 DNA reads as TGTGCCAGCAGCCCGCTAGCGGGCTCCTACAATGAGCAGTTCTTC. Residues: CASSPLAGSYNEQFF.